This T cell receptor (beta chain) was observed in a study of blood T cell repertoires in COVID-19. The length of the CDR3 is 13 residues. From germline, CDR1 is MNHNS and CDR2 SASEGT. Between the trimmed V and J ends, which lost 2 bases and 6 bases, there was a span of 11 bases. The authors' processing: Estimation of nucleated cell counts relied on the amplification of reference gene primers. Assay: immunoSEQ multiplex PCR; the TCRdb copy retains only in-frame clones and omits some. V and J calls and clone size are those listed in that table; D and trimming were worked out from the DNA. The table shows roughly 30,000 clones, with approximately 81% occurring only once.

The clonotype originates from a woman aged 60 to 75 with acute or convalescent COVID-19. The V gene is TRBV6-1, the J gene TRBJ2-7; D is perhaps TRBD1 (5 bases). The material sequenced was peripheral blood. CDR3 loop: CASSEKTGTEQYF. As DNA, the CDR3 is TGTGCCAGCAGTGAAAAAACAGGAACCGAGCAGTACTTC.